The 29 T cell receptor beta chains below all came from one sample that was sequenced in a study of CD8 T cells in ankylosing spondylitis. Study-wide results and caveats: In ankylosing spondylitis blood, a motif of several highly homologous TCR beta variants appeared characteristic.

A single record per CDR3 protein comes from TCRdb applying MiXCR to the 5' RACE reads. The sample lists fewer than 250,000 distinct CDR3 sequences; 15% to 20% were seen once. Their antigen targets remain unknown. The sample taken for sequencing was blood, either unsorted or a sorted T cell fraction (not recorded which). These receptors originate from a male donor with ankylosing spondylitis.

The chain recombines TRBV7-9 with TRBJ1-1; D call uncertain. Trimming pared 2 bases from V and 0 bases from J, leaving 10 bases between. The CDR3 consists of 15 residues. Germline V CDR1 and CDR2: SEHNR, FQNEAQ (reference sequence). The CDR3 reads CASSLLEGVNTEAFF. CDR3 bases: TGTGCCAGCAGCTTATTGGAAGGAGTGAACACTGAAGCTTTCTTT.

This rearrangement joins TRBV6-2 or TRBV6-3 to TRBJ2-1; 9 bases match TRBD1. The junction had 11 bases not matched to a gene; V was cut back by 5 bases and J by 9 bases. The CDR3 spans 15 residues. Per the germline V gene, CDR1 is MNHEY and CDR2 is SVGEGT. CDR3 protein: CASSKDRGSRGEQFF. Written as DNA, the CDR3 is TGTGCCAGCAGTAAAGACAGGGGGAGCCGCGGTGAGCAGTTCTTC.

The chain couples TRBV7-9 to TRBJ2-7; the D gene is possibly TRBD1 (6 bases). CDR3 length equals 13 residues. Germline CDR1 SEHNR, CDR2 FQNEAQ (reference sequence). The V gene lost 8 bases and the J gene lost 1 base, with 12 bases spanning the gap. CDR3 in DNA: TGTGCCAGCCGCCCCGGACAGTCCTACGAGCAGTACTTC. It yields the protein CASRPGQSYEQYF. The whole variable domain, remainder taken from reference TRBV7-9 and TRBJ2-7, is DTGVSQNPRHKITKRGQNVTFRCDPISEHNRLYWYRQTLGQGPEFLTYFQNEAQLEKSRLLSDRFSAERPKGSFSTLEIQRTEQGDSAMYLCASRPGQSYEQYFGPGTRLTVT.

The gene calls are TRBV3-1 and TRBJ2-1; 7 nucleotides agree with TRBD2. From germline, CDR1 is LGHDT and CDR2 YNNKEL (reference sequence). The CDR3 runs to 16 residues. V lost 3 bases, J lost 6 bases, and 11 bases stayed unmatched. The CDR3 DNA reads TGTGCCAGCAGCCAGGTACGGGAGGCCGTCTTCAATGAGCAGTTCTTC. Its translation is CASSQVREAVFNEQFF.

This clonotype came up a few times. The CDR3: CASSGPGHLNTGELFF. The DNA for the CDR3 is TGTGCCAGCAGTGGCCCGGGACACCTGAACACCGGGGAGCTGTTTTTT. The gene calls are TRBV12-3 or TRBV12-4 and TRBJ2-2; TRBD1 is a possible D gene (6 bases). The CDR3 covers 16 residues. Between the trimmed V and J ends, which lost 5 bases and 1 base, there was a span of 14 bases.

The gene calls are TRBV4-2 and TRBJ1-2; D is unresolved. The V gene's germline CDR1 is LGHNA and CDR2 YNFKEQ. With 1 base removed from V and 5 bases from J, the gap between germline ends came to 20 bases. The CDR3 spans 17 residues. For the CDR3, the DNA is TGTGCCAGCAGCCAAGTGCAGCCTCCGCAATCAGTATATGGCTACACCTTC. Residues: CASSQVQPPQSVYGYTF.

The CDR3 nucleotides read TGTGCCAGCAGTGAATGGGATAGCGGGCAAGACACCTACAATGAGCAGTTCTTC. Translation: CASSEWDSGQDTYNEQFF. The rearrangement links TRBV6-1 to TRBJ2-1; TRBD2 aligns across 7 bases. The V gene end was trimmed by 2 bases and the J gene end by 2 bases; junction bases not matched to a gene: 12. This CDR3 contains 18 residues. CDR1 and CDR2 from the germline V gene are MNHNS and SASEGT.

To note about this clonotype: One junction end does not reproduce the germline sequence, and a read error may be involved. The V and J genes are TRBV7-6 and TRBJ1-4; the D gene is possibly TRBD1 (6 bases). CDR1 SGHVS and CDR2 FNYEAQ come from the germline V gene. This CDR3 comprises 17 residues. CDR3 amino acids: CASSLAGGLTTIEKLFF. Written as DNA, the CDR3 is TGTGCCAGCAGCTTAGCTGGGGGCCTGACAACTATTGAAAAACTGTTTTTT.

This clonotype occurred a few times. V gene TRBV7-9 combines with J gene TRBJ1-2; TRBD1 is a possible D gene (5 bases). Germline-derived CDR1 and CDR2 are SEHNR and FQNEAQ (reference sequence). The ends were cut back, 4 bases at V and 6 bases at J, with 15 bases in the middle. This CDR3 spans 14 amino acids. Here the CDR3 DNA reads TGTGCCAGCAGCTCTGGCAGGGTGGTCGATGGCTACACCTTC. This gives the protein CASSSGRVVDGYTF.

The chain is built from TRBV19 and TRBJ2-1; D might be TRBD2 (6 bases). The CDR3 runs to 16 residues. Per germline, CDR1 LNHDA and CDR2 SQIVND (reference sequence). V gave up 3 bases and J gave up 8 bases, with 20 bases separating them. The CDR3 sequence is CASSIYGGRTTYEQFF. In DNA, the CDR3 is TGTGCCAGTAGTATTTATGGCGGACGGACTACATATGAGCAGTTCTTC.

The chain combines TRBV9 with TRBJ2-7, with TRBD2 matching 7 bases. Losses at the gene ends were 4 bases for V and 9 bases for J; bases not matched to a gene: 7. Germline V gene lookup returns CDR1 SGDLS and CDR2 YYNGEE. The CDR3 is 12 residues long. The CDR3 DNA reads TGTGCCAGCAGCTCAGTGGGGGGGGTGCAGTACTTC. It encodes CASSSVGGVQYF. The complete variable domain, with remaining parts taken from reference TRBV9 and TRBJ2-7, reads DSGVTQTPKHLITATGQRVTLRCSPRSGDLSVYWYQQSLDQGLQFLIQYYNGEERAKGNILERFSAQQFPDLHSELNLSSLELGDSALYFCASSSVGGVQYFGPGTRLTVT.

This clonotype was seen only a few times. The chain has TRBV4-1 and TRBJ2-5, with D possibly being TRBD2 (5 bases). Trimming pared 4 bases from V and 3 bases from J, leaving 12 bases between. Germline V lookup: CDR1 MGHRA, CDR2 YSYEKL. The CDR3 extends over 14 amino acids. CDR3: CASSPLTREETQYF. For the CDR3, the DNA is TGCGCCAGCAGCCCGCTCACTAGGGAAGAGACCCAGTACTTC.

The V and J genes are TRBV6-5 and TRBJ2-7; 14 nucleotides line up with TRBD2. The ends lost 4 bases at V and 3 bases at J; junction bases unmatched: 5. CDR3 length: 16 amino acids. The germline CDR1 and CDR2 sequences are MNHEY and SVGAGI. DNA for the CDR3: TGTGCCAGCAGTTCGACTAGCGGGGGGGTCCGCTACGAGCAGTACTTC. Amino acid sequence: CASSSTSGGVRYEQYF.

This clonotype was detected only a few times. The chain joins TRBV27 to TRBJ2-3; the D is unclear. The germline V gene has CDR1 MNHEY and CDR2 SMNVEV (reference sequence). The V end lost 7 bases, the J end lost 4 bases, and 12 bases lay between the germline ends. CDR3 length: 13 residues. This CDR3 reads CASKDPWADTQYF. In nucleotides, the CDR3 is TGTGCCAGCAAGGACCCCTGGGCAGATACGCAGTATTTT.

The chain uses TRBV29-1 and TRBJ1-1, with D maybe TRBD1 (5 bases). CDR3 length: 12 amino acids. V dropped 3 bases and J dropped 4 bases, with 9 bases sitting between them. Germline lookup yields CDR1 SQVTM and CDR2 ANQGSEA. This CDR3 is CSVDEGSTEAFF. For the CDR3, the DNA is TGCAGCGTTGATGAGGGGAGCACTGAAGCTTTCTTT.

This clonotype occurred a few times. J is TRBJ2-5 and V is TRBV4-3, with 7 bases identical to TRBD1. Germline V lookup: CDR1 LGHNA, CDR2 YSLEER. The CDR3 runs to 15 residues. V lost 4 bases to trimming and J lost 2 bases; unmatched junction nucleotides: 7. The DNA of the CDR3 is TGCGCCAGCAGCCGCCTAACAGGGGCTCAAGAGACCCAGTACTTC. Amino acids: CASSRLTGAQETQYF.

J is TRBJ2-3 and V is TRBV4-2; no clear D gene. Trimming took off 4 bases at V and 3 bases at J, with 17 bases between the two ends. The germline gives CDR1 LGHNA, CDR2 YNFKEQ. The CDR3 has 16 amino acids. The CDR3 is CASSLRSGRSTDTQYF. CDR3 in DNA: TGTGCCAGCAGCCTACGGTCCGGGCGGAGTACAGATACGCAGTATTTT.

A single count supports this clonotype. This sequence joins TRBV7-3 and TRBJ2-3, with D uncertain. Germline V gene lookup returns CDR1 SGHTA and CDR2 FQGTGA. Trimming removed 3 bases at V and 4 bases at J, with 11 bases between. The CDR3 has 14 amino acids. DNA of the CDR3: TGTGCCAGCAGCTTTTCGGGTGGCGCAGATACGCAGTATTTT. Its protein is CASSFSGGADTQYF.

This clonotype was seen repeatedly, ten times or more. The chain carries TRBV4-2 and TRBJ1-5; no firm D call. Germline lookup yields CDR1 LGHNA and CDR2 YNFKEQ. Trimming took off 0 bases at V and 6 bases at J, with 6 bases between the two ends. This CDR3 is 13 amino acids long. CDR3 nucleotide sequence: TGTGCCAGCAGCCAAGAGCTTCCTCAGCCCCAGCATTTT. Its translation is CASSQELPQPQHF.

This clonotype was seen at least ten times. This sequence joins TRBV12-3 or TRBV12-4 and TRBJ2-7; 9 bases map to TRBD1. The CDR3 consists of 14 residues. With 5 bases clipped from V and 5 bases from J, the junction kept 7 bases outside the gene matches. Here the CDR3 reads CASSLGTGHDEQYF. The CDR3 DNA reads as TGTGCCAGCAGTCTCGGGACAGGGCATGACGAGCAGTACTTC.

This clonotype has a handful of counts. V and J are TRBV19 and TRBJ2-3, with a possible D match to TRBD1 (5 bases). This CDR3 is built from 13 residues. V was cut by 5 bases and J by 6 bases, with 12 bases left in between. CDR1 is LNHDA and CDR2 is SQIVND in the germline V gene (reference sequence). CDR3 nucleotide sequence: TGTGCCAGTAGTGCGCAGGGAATGGATACGCAGTATTTT. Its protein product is CASSAQGMDTQYF.

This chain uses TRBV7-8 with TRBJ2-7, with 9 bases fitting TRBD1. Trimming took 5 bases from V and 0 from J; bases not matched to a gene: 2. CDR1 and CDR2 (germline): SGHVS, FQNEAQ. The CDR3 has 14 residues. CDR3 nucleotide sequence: TGTGCCAGCAGCGTGGACAGGGGCTCCTACGAGCAGTACTTC. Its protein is CASSVDRGSYEQYF. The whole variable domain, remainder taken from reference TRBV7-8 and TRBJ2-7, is GAGVSQSPRYKVAKRGQDVALRCDPISGHVSLFWYQQALGQGPEFLTYFQNEAQLDKSGLPSDRFFAERPEGSVSTLKIQRTQQEDSAVYLCASSVDRGSYEQYFGPGTRLTVT.

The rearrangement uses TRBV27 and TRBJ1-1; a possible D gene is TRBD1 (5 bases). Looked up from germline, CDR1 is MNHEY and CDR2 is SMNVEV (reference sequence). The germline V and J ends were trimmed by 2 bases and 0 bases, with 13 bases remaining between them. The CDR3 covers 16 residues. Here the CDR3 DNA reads TGTGCCAGCAGTTTAGACGTAGGCAGGGTGAACACTGAAGCTTTCTTT. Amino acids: CASSLDVGRVNTEAFF.

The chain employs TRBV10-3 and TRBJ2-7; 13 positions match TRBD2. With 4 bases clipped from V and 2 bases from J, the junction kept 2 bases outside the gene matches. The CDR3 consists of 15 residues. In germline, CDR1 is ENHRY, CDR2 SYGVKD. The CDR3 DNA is TGTGCCATCAGTGGGGGGACTAGCGGGGCCTACGAGCAGTACTTC. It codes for CAISGGTSGAYEQYF.

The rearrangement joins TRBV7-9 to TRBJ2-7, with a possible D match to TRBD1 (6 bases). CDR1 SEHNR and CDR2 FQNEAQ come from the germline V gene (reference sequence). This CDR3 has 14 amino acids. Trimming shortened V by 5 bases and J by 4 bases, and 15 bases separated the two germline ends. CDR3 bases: TGTGCCAGCAGCCCCACGGACAGTGTTTACGAGCAGTACTTC. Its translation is CASSPTDSVYEQYF.

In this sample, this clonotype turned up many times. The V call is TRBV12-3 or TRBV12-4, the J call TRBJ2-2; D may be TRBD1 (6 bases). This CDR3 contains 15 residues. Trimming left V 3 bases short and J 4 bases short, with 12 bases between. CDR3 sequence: CASSFLGAGTGELFF. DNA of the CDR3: TGTGCCAGCAGTTTTCTGGGGGCGGGCACCGGGGAGCTGTTTTTT.

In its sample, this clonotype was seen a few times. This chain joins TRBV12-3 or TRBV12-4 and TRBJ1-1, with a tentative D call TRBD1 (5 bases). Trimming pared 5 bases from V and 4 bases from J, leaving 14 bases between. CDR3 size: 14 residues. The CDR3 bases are TGTGCCAGCAGTATCTTCGGGGGGGGCACTGAAGCTTTCTTT. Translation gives CASSIFGGGTEAFF.

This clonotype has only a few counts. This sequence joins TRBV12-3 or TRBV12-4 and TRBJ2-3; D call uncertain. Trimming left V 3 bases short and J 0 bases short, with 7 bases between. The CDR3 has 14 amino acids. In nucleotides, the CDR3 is TGTGCCAGCAGTTTGAGCCCTAGCACAGATACGCAGTATTTT. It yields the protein CASSLSPSTDTQYF.

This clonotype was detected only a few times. The CDR3 loop is CASSTGGLGSNQPQHF. The CDR3 nucleotides are TGTGCCAGCAGCACCGGCGGCTTAGGTAGCAATCAGCCCCAGCATTTT. The chain combines TRBV12-3 or TRBV12-4 with TRBJ1-5; D is uncertain. The length of the CDR3 is 16 residues. Trimming took 6 bases from V and 0 from J, leaving 15 bases between them.